This TCR beta chain was captured in a study of patients and donors after allogeneic stem cell transplantation. TCRdb ran MiXCR on the RT-PCR reads and lists one entry per CDR3 protein. Of some 880,000 distinct CDR3 sequences in the sample, about a sixth were seen once. V gave up 6 bases and J gave up 4 bases, with 15 bases separating them. The length of the CDR3 is 14 residues. CDR1 and CDR2 from the germline V gene are SGHTA and FQGNSA. This TCR was sampled from a human donor who was either an allogeneic HSCT recipient or a stem cell or donor lymphocyte infusion donor (not recorded which). It is not recorded whose cells these are; they may come from a transplant donor. This chain joins TRBV7-2 and TRBJ2-5, with D uncertain. What was sequenced was blood, either unsorted or a sorted T cell fraction (not recorded which). CDR3 loop: CASRPDTNRETQYF. The CDR3 DNA reads as TGTGCCAGCAGGCCAGATACAAACAGAGAGACCCAGTACTTC.